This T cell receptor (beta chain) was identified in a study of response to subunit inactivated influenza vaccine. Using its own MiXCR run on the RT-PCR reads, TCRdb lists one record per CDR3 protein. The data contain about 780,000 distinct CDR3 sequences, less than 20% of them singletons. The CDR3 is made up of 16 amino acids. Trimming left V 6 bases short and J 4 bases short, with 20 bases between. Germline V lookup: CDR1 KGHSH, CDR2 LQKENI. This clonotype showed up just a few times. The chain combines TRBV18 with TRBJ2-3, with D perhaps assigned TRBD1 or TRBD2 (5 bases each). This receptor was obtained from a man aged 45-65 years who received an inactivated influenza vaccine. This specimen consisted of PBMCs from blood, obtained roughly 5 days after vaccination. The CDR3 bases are TGTGCCAGCTCGCCCCCGGGACGGCCGAGCGCAGATACGCAGTATTTT. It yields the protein CASSPPGRPSADTQYF.